The rows below give T cell receptor beta chains drawn from one sample of a study of OX40 agonist ivuxolimab in advanced cancers. Only in-frame clones appear in the TCRdb table, and some are missing; sequencing was by immunoSEQ multiplex PCR. The sample carries about 54,000 clones, around 93% recorded once. The sample here was CD4+ or CD8+ T cells sorted from blood, taken in a trial of the OX40 agonist ivuxolimab. The receptor set was obtained from an adult with an advanced solid tumor such as melanoma, head and neck, liver or kidney cancer. The CDR3 runs from the conserved cysteine through the conserved F or W. Fields, in order: V gene, D gene, clone size, J gene, CDR3 DNA, CDR3 protein. D genes are given only for firm matches. Only part of the rows carry a size: once, few, many, or a class if the clone is expanded.

v_gene: TRBV6-5; d_gene: -; abundance: -; j_gene: TRBJ1-2; CDR3nt: TGTGCCAGCAGTTACTCAGAAAGTCTTGGCTACACCTTC; CDR3aa: CASSYSESLGYTF
v_gene: TRBV19; d_gene: -; abundance: -; j_gene: TRBJ1-2; CDR3nt: TGTGCCAGTAGTCCCGGGGGGCTCTATGGCTACACCTTC; CDR3aa: CASSPGGLYGYTF
v_gene: TRBV7-9; d_gene: -; abundance: once; j_gene: TRBJ2-7; CDR3nt: TGTGCCAGCAGCTCGACGCGGACAGATGGGGACCCCTACGAGCAGTACTTC; CDR3aa: CASSSTRTDGDPYEQYF
v_gene: TRBV9; d_gene: -; abundance: -; j_gene: TRBJ2-7; CDR3nt: TGTGCCAGCAGCGTGGCACTTAGTGGCTACGAGCAGTACTTC; CDR3aa: CASSVALSGYEQYF
v_gene: TRBV19; d_gene: -; abundance: -; j_gene: TRBJ2-7; CDR3nt: TGTGCCAGTAGTCCAAGGGCTGTGGGCAACTACGAGCAGTACTTC; CDR3aa: CASSPRAVGNYEQYF
v_gene: TRBV4-3; d_gene: TRBD2; abundance: few; j_gene: TRBJ2-3; CDR3nt: TGCGCCAGCAGCCAAGAGATGGGACTAGATACAGATACGCAGTATTTT; CDR3aa: CASSQEMGLDTDTQYF
v_gene: TRBV9; d_gene: -; abundance: -; j_gene: TRBJ1-1; CDR3nt: TGTGCCAGCAGCGAAAGGGCACCTACTGAAGCTTTCTTT; CDR3aa: CASSERAPTEAFF
v_gene: TRBV28; d_gene: -; abundance: -; j_gene: TRBJ2-7; CDR3nt: TGTGCCAGCAGTTTACATCCCGGGATGGGGTACGAGCAGTACTTC; CDR3aa: CASSLHPGMGYEQYF
v_gene: TRBV9; d_gene: TRBD2; abundance: -; j_gene: TRBJ2-1; CDR3nt: TGTGCCAGCAGCGGGACTAGCGGATACAATGAGCAGTTCTTC; CDR3aa: CASSGTSGYNEQFF
v_gene: TRBV14; d_gene: -; abundance: -; j_gene: TRBJ1-1; CDR3nt: TGTGCCAGCAGCCAAGCTCTTGGGAACAGTAAAGCTTTCTTT; CDR3aa: CASSQALGNSKAFF
v_gene: TRBV9; d_gene: -; abundance: -; j_gene: TRBJ1-3; CDR3nt: TGTGCCAGCAGCGTAGGGGTAAGCTCTGGAAACACCATATATTTT; CDR3aa: CASSVGVSSGNTIYF
v_gene: TRBV6-6; d_gene: -; abundance: -; j_gene: TRBJ2-7; CDR3nt: TGTGCCAGCAGCCGTTACGGCGGGGCGTTGGACGAGCAGTACTTC; CDR3aa: CASSRYGGALDEQYF
v_gene: TRBV5-8; d_gene: -; abundance: -; j_gene: TRBJ1-1; CDR3nt: TGTGCCAGCAGCTCTGAAATGACTGGGAACACTGAAGCTTTCTTT; CDR3aa: CASSSEMTGNTEAFF
v_gene: TRBV19; d_gene: TRBD1; abundance: -; j_gene: TRBJ1-6; CDR3nt: TGTGCCAGTAGTTTACAGGGGATCGCGTCACCCCTCCACTTT; CDR3aa: CASSLQGIASPLHF
v_gene: TRBV11-2; d_gene: TRBD1; abundance: -; j_gene: TRBJ2-7; CDR3nt: TGTGCCAGCAGCTTATCACAGGGGAGCTCCTACGAGCAGTACTTC; CDR3aa: CASSLSQGSSYEQYF
v_gene: TRBV7-9; d_gene: TRBD2; abundance: -; j_gene: TRBJ2-1; CDR3nt: TGTGCCAGTGCGGGAGAGTACTACAATGAGCAGTTCTTC; CDR3aa: CASAGEYYNEQFF
v_gene: TRBV27; d_gene: -; abundance: -; j_gene: TRBJ2-2; CDR3nt: TGTGCCAGCAGCAAGGAAGGGCTTGGCGGGGAGCTGTTTTTT; CDR3aa: CASSKEGLGGELFF
v_gene: TRBV7-9; d_gene: TRBD1; abundance: -; j_gene: TRBJ1-6; CDR3nt: TGTGCCAGCAGCACCTGGACAGGGGATAATTCACCCCTCCACTTT; CDR3aa: CASSTWTGDNSPLHF
v_gene: TRBV19; d_gene: -; abundance: once; j_gene: TRBJ1-2; CDR3nt: TGTGCCAGTAGTATAGCATTACCCAGGGATGGCTACACCTTC; CDR3aa: CASSIALPRDGYTF
v_gene: TRBV27; d_gene: -; abundance: -; j_gene: TRBJ2-7; CDR3nt: TGTGCCAGCAGTTTATCGTCGGGGTTATACGAGCAGTACTTC; CDR3aa: CASSLSSGLYEQYF
v_gene: TRBV19; d_gene: -; abundance: -; j_gene: TRBJ2-6; CDR3nt: TGTGCCAGTAGTATAGGAGAAGCTGGGGCCAACGTCCTGACTTTC; CDR3aa: CASSIGEAGANVLTF
v_gene: TRBV4-1; d_gene: TRBD2; abundance: -; j_gene: TRBJ2-3; CDR3nt: TGCGCCAGCAGCCTGTCCGGGATTAGCGGGATGACAGATACGCAGTATTTT; CDR3aa: CASSLSGISGMTDTQYF
v_gene: TRBV6-5; d_gene: -; abundance: -; j_gene: TRBJ2-2; CDR3nt: TGTGCCAGCAGTTTATCAGCGGGGGAGCTGTTTTTT; CDR3aa: CASSLSAGELFF
v_gene: TRBV10-3; d_gene: -; abundance: -; j_gene: TRBJ2-7; CDR3nt: TGTGCCATCAGTGACCCCGACAGGTCCAGCTCCTACGAGCAGTACTTC; CDR3aa: CAISDPDRSSSYEQYF
v_gene: TRBV9; d_gene: -; abundance: -; j_gene: TRBJ2-2; CDR3nt: TGTGCCAGCAGCCCCCCTGGCACCGGGGAGCTGTTTTTT; CDR3aa: CASSPPGTGELFF
v_gene: TRBV27; d_gene: TRBD2; abundance: -; j_gene: TRBJ2-2; CDR3nt: TGTGCCAGCAAATTTACTAGCGGGGGCATTTCCACCGGGGAGCTGTTTTTT; CDR3aa: CASKFTSGGISTGELFF
v_gene: TRBV4-3; d_gene: -; abundance: once; j_gene: TRBJ1-5; CDR3nt: TGCGCCAGCAGCCAAGACATGCTGATACAGCCCCAGCATTTT; CDR3aa: CASSQDMLIQPQHF
v_gene: TRBV5-4; d_gene: -; abundance: -; j_gene: TRBJ2-7; CDR3nt: TGTGCCAGCAGCTTGGGATTTGACGGCTCCTACGAGCAGTACTTC; CDR3aa: CASSLGFDGSYEQYF
v_gene: TRBV6-5; d_gene: TRBD2; abundance: -; j_gene: TRBJ2-7; CDR3nt: TGTGCCAGCAGCCCTAGCGGGAGGCACTACGAGCAGTACTTC; CDR3aa: CASSPSGRHYEQYF
v_gene: TRBV7-5; d_gene: -; abundance: -; j_gene: TRBJ1-1; CDR3nt: TGTGCCAGAAGCTCAAACAGGGGGAGGAACACTGAAGCTTTCTTT; CDR3aa: CARSSNRGRNTEAFF
v_gene: TRBV29-1; d_gene: -; abundance: -; j_gene: TRBJ2-5; CDR3nt: TGCAGCGTTGAGGGTACACAGTACCCCACTCAGGGTGCGGAGACCCAGTACTTC; CDR3aa: CSVEGTQYPTQGAETQYF
v_gene: TRBV5-5; d_gene: -; abundance: -; j_gene: TRBJ1-4; CDR3nt: TGTGCCAGCAGCCAGTTTCTGACCGTGTCTAATGAAAAACTGTTTTTT; CDR3aa: CASSQFLTVSNEKLFF
v_gene: TRBV6-1; d_gene: TRBD1; abundance: -; j_gene: TRBJ2-1; CDR3nt: TGTGCCAGCAGTGAAGCGGACAGGGTCTTAGCTTATGGGAACAATGAGCAGTTCTTC; CDR3aa: CASSEADRVLAYGNNEQFF
v_gene: TRBV27; d_gene: -; abundance: -; j_gene: TRBJ2-1; CDR3nt: TGTGCCAGCAGTTTCGGATATCTCTCCTACAATGAGCAGTTCTTC; CDR3aa: CASSFGYLSYNEQFF
v_gene: TRBV7-9; d_gene: -; abundance: -; j_gene: TRBJ2-1; CDR3nt: TGTGCCAGCAAAAGTAGGGAGGCTGAGCAGTTCTTC; CDR3aa: CASKSREAEQFF
v_gene: TRBV10-3; d_gene: TRBD2; abundance: few; j_gene: TRBJ2-1; CDR3nt: TGTGCCATCAGTGTAGCGGGAGGGGGGCTTAATGAGCAGTTCTTC; CDR3aa: CAISVAGGGLNEQFF
v_gene: TRBV27; d_gene: -; abundance: few; j_gene: TRBJ1-5; CDR3nt: TGTGCCAGCAGTTTGCTCCCTAATCAGCCCCAGCATTTT; CDR3aa: CASSLLPNQPQHF
v_gene: TRBV4-3; d_gene: -; abundance: -; j_gene: TRBJ2-1; CDR3nt: TGCGCCAGCAGCCAAGTGGCGCGGGCCCCCTACAATGAGCAGTTCTTC; CDR3aa: CASSQVARAPYNEQFF